The 13 T cell receptor beta chains given below trace back to one sample, sequenced in a study of T cell changes during pregnancy in multiple sclerosis. The data were produced by immunoSEQ multiplex PCR, yet TCRdb's version contains in-frame clones alone and is incomplete. There are 60,000 to 70,000 clones in the sample; roughly 91% occur only once, and around 2.4% lies in the top ten. This specimen was peripheral blood, taken in the third trimester of pregnancy. Source of these receptors: a female donor in good health, enrolled as a control in a pregnancy study.

By its share, this clone is medium-sized. V gene TRBV5-1 combines with J gene TRBJ1-1, with 8 bases aligning to TRBD1. V gave up 5 bases and J gave up 2 bases; unmatched junction bases: 5. CDR1 and CDR2 (germline): SGHRS, YFSETQ. The CDR3 is made up of 14 amino acids. CDR3 coding DNA: TGCGCCAGCAGAGGACAGGGACCAAACACTGAAGCTTTCTTT. Amino acids: CASRGQGPNTEAFF.

The gene calls are TRBV4-2 and TRBJ2-7; 7 bases fit TRBD1. The germline V gene has CDR1 LGHNA and CDR2 YNFKEQ. V lost 3 bases and J lost 5; bases outside the gene matches: 10. The length of the CDR3 is 15 residues. The CDR3 bases are TGTGCCAGCAGCCAGAGACAGGGCACCTCGGACGAGCAGTACTTC. This gives the protein CASSQRQGTSDEQYF.

The rearrangement uses TRBV5-1 and TRBJ1-2; 9 bases align to TRBD1. The junction had 12 bases not matched to a gene; V was cut back by 4 bases and J by 8 bases. This CDR3 is built from 15 residues. Per germline, CDR1 SGHRS and CDR2 YFSETQ. In DNA form, the CDR3 reads TGCGCCAGCAGCGCCTATACCGGGACAGGGAAAGGCTACACCTTC. Amino acid sequence: CASSAYTGTGKGYTF.

This rearrangement joins TRBV27 to TRBJ2-1, with a weak D call TRBD2 (5 bases). V dropped 10 bases and J dropped 4 bases, with 11 bases sitting between them. The CDR3 consists of 12 residues. The germline CDR1 and CDR2 sequences are MNHEY and SMNVEV (reference sequence). CDR3 nucleotides: TGTGCCACCGGGGTTGGTTACAATGAGCAGTTCTTC. Protein: CATGVGYNEQFF.

The chain is built from TRBV5-1 and TRBJ1-2; 11 bases line up with TRBD1. J gave up 1 base and V 3 bases, and 2 bases lay outside the gene matches. CDR1 is SGHRS, CDR2 YFSETQ, per germline. The CDR3 totals 15 residues. The CDR3 region is CASSSGQGVNYGYTF. CDR3 nucleotide sequence: TGCGCCAGCAGCTCGGGACAGGGGGTTAACTATGGCTACACCTTC.

CDR3 bases: TGCGCCAGCAGTACCGGGACAGGGTTTTGGACTGAAGCTTTCTTT. It is translated as CASSTGTGFWTEAFF. V usage is TRBV5-1 and J usage is TRBJ1-1; TRBD1 matches at 9 bases. This CDR3 contains 15 residues. Trimming took 5 bases from V and 5 from J; bases not matched to a gene: 10. The germline CDR1 and CDR2 sequences are SGHRS and YFSETQ.

V gene TRBV6-1 combines with J gene TRBJ2-3; D possibly corresponds to TRBD1 (6 bases). CDR1 MNHNS and CDR2 SASEGT come from the germline V gene. Trimming stripped 5 bases from V and 1 base from J, with 10 bases between. The CDR3 is 14 amino acids. The CDR3 reads CASSRRTGTDTQYF. The CDR3 DNA reads TGTGCCAGCAGTAGACGGACAGGCACAGATACGCAGTATTTT.

This chain uses TRBV7-2 with TRBJ2-7; D unresolved. Germline V lookup: CDR1 SGHTA, CDR2 FQGNSA. Deletions cut 4 bases from V and 0 bases from J, with 4 bases between. This CDR3 comprises 12 residues. The CDR3 loop reads CASSYISYEQYF. CDR3 DNA: TGTGCCAGCAGCTATATCTCCTACGAGCAGTACTTC.

V is TRBV7-3 and J is TRBJ1-2, with TRBD1 as a possible D gene (5 bases). The germline V gene has CDR1 SGHTA and CDR2 FQGTGA. V lost 6 bases and J lost 4, with 15 bases in between. CDR3 length equals 14 residues. The CDR3 sequence: CASSPAPGIYGYTF. The CDR3 region has the DNA TGTGCCAGCAGTCCCGCACCAGGGATCTATGGCTACACCTTC.

The V and J genes are TRBV28 and TRBJ2-5; D is ambiguous. Trimming cost V 2 bases and J 5 bases, with 3 bases left between them. In germline, CDR1 is MDHEN, CDR2 SYDVKM. The CDR3 totals 11 residues. The CDR3 DNA reads TGTGCCAGCAGTTTACGGGAGACCCAGTACTTC. Amino acid sequence: CASSLRETQYF.

The gene calls are TRBV5-1 and TRBJ2-5; weak D call: TRBD2 (5 bases). V shed 4 bases and J shed 1 base, with 8 bases lying between them. The length of the CDR3 is 13 residues. Looked up from germline, CDR1 is SGHRS and CDR2 is YFSETQ. The CDR3 loop reads CASSLGLQETQYF. The CDR3, as DNA: TGCGCCAGCAGCCTTGGACTCCAAGAGACCCAGTACTTC.

The chain joins TRBV15 to TRBJ2-3; D gene ambiguous. The V gene's germline CDR1 is LNHNV and CDR2 YYDKDF (reference sequence). Trimming stripped 1 base from V and 0 bases from J, with 5 bases between. This CDR3 has 14 residues. The CDR3 is CATSRALSTDTQYF. The CDR3 DNA reads as TGTGCCACCAGCAGAGCACTGAGCACAGATACGCAGTATTTT.

The chain is built from TRBV19 and TRBJ2-7, with TRBD1 as a possible D gene (6 bases). The germline V gene encodes CDR1 LNHDA and CDR2 SQIVND (reference sequence). This CDR3 spans 13 amino acids. V was cut by 5 bases and J by 3 bases, with 11 bases left in between. The CDR3 DNA reads as TGTGCCAGTAGTCTTGACAGGAACTACGAGCAGTACTTC. Its protein product is CASSLDRNYEQYF. Complete variable domain (other parts from reference TRBV19 and TRBJ2-7): DGGITQSPKYLFRKEGQNVTLSCEQNLNHDAMYWYRQDPGQGLRLIYYSQIVNDFQKGDIAEGYSVSREKKESFPLTVTSAQKNPTAFYLCASSLDRNYEQYFGPGTRLTVT.